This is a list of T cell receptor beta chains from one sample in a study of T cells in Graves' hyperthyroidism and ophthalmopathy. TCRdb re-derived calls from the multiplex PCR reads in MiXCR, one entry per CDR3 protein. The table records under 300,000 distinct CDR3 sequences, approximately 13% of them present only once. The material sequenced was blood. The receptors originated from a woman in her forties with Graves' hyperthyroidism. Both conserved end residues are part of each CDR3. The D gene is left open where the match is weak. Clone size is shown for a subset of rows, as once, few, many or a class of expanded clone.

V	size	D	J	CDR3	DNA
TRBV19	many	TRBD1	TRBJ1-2	CASSKGADGYTF	TGTGCCAGTAGTAAGGGGGCAGACGGCTACACCTTC
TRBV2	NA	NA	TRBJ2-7	CASLREVGDYEQYF	TGTGCCAGCCTCAGGGAAGTCGGAGACTACGAGCAGTACTTC
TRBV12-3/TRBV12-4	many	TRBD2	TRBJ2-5	CASSRNLAGSRETQYF	TGTGCCAGCAGTCGGAACCTAGCGGGCAGCAGGGAGACCCAGTACTTC
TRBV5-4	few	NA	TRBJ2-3	CASSGGSEPQYF	TGTGCCAGCAGCGGGGGGAGCGAACCCCAGTATTTT
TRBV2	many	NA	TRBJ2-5	CASIQNQGQETQYF	TGTGCCAGCATTCAAAATCAGGGGCAAGAGACCCAGTACTTC
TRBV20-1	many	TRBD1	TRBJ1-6	CSARDPQGLNSPLHF	TGCAGTGCTAGAGACCCACAGGGGCTAAATTCACCCCTCCACTTT
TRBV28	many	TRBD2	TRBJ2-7	CASSLSGRWYEQYF	TGTGCCAGCAGTCTTAGCGGGAGGTGGTACGAGCAGTACTTC
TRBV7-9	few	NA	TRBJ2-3	CASTGPAFTDTQYF	TGTGCCAGCACGGGCCCGGCGTTTACAGATACGCAGTATTTT
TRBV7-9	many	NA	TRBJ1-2	CASSSDRPDVYGYTF	TGTGCCAGCAGCTCAGACAGACCCGATGTGTATGGCTACACCTTC
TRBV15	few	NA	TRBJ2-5	CATSRDLSGAETQYF	TGTGCCACCAGCAGAGATCTCTCGGGGGCTGAGACCCAGTACTTC
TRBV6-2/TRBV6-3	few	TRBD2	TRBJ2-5	CASSYSGGVKYF	TGTGCCAGCAGTTATAGCGGGGGAGTAAAGTACTTC
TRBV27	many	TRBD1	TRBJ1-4	CASTRGGTGSEKLFF	TGTGCCAGCACCCGGGGAGGGACAGGGTCTGAAAAACTGTTTTTT
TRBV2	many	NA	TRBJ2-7	CASHTGLSAYEQYF	TGTGCCAGCCACACAGGGTTATCGGCCTACGAGCAGTACTTC
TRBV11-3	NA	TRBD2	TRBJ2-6	CASSPPGLAGGGGANVLTF	TGTGCCAGCAGCCCGCCCGGACTAGCGGGAGGTGGAGGGGCCAACGTCCTGACTTTC
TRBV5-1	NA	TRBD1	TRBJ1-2	CASSVSGTVAYGYTF	TGCGCCAGCAGCGTGTCCGGGACAGTGGCCTATGGCTACACCTTC
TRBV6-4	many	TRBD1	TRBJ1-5	CASSDSIGGSRQGRNQPQHF	TGTGCCAGCAGTGACTCGATCGGGGGGAGTAGACAGGGACGCAATCAGCCCCAGCATTTT
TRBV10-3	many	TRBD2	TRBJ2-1	CATRAGLAFNEQFF	TGTGCCACCAGAGCTGGACTAGCGTTCAATGAGCAGTTCTTC
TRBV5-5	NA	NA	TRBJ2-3	CASSLDSSSTDTQYF	TGTGCCAGCAGCTTGGACTCATCTAGCACAGATACGCAGTATTTT
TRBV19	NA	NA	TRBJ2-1	CASSLQGSGEQFF	TGTGCCAGTAGTCTCCAGGGATCGGGTGAGCAGTTCTTC
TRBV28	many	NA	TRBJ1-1	CASSLYEGNTEAFF	TGTGCCAGCAGTTTATATGAAGGGAACACTGAAGCTTTCTTT
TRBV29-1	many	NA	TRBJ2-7	CSVPLGGGTWGEQYF	TGCAGCGTCCCCCTCGGAGGGGGTACCTGGGGCGAGCAGTACTTC
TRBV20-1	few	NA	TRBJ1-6	CSARDHRKGNSPLHF	TGCAGTGCTAGAGATCACAGGAAGGGGAATTCACCCCTCCACTTT
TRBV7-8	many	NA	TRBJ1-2	CASSPYRDGYTF	TGTGCCAGCAGCCCATACCGAGATGGCTACACCTTC
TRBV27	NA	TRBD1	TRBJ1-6	CASTRDRVASPLHF	TGTGCCAGCACCAGGGACAGGGTGGCATCACCCCTCCACTTT
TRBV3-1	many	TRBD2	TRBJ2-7	CASSHRGSGYEQYF	TGTGCCAGCAGCCACCGCGGGAGTGGATACGAGCAGTACTTC
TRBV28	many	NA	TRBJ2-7	CASSLSSRTRNSEQYF	TGTGCCAGCAGTTTATCGTCTCGGACCCGAAATTCCGAGCAGTACTTC
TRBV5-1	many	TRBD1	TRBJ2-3	CASSSGQTTDTQYF	TGCGCCAGCAGCTCGGGACAGACGACAGATACGCAGTATTTT
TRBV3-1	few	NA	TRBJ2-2	CASSQRPNPPGELFF	TGTGCCAGCAGCCAGAGACCGAACCCGCCCGGGGAGCTGTTTTTT
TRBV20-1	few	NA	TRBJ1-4	CSARAGNEKLFF	TGCAGTGCTAGAGCGGGTAATGAAAAACTGTTTTTT
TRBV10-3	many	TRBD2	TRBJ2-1	CAISLAGGPSEQFF	TGTGCCATCAGTCTAGCGGGAGGGCCTAGTGAGCAGTTCTTC
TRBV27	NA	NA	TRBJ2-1	CASSSWGRGNEQFF	TGTGCCAGCAGTTCCTGGGGCAGGGGCAATGAGCAGTTCTTC
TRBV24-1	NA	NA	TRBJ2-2	CATSNFRAATGELFF	TGTGCCACCAGTAATTTTCGCGCCGCCACCGGGGAGCTGTTTTTT
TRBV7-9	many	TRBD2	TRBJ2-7	CASSLLAGASYEQYF	TGTGCCAGCAGCCTCCTAGCGGGAGCCTCCTACGAGCAGTACTTC
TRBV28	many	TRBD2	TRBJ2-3	CASLTFAGGVDTQYF	TGTGCCAGCCTTACTTTTGCGGGAGGGGTAGATACGCAGTATTTT
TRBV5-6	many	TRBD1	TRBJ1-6	CASSLGQGKNSPLHF	TGTGCCAGCAGCTTGGGACAGGGGAAAAATTCACCCCTCCACTTT
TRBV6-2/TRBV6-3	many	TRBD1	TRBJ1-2	CASNYKGTDRYTF	TGTGCCAGCAACTATAAGGGGACAGACCGCTACACCTTC
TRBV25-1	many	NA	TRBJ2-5	CASSESSGSRQETQYF	TGTGCCAGCAGTGAATCGTCGGGGTCCCGACAAGAGACCCAGTACTTC
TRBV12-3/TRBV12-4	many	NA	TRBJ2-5	CASSLGGESTQYF	TGTGCCAGCAGTTTAGGTGGGGAGTCGACCCAGTACTTC
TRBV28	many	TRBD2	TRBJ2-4	CASSLGGDGRALGIQYF	TGTGCCAGCAGTTTGGGAGGGGACGGGAGGGCCTTAGGTATTCAGTACTTC
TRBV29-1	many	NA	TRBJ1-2	CSVEPNSGGDYGYTF	TGCAGCGTTGAACCCAATTCGGGGGGCGACTATGGCTACACCTTC
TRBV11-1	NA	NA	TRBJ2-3	CASSLRVGTSKRDTQYF	TGTGCCAGCAGCTTAAGGGTAGGGACTTCGAAACGAGATACGCAGTATTTT
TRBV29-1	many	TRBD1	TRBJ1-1	CSVGRLAGQGLLNTEAFF	TGCAGCGTTGGCAGGCTGGCGGGACAGGGCCTTCTGAACACTGAAGCTTTCTTT
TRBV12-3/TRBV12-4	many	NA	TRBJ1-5	CASSFSRGGQPQHF	TGTGCCAGCAGTTTCTCCAGGGGAGGACAGCCCCAGCATTTT
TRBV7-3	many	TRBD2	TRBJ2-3	CASSFTSADTQYF	TGTGCCAGCAGCTTTACTAGCGCAGATACGCAGTATTTT
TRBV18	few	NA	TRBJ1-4	CASSPRSPNEKLFF	TGTGCCAGCTCACCCAGAAGCCCTAATGAAAAACTGTTTTTT
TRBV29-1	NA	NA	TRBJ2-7	CSVGVGGGSYEQYF	TGCAGCGTTGGGGTCGGAGGGGGGTCCTACGAGCAGTACTTC
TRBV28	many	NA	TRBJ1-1	CASNPSGRNTEAFF	TGTGCCAGCAATCCAAGCGGCCGTAACACTGAAGCTTTCTTT
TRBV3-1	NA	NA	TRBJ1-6	CASSQVNGIGDSPLHF	TGTGCCAGCAGCCAAGTTAATGGGATCGGAGATTCACCCCTCCACTTT